What follows is one TCR beta chain and its context. The sample comes from a study of T cell changes during pregnancy in multiple sclerosis. Germline V gene sequence: CDR1 SGHRS, CDR2 YFSETQ. The trim removed 1 base at V and 12 bases at J, leaving 20 bases unmatched. The CDR3 is 18 residues long. Data came from immunoSEQ multiplex PCR; TCRdb stores just in-frame clones and leaves some out. The sample has 38,000 or so clones, around nine tenths seen once. Sequences were derived from CD8+ T cells from peripheral blood mononuclear cells, sampled before pregnancy. This chain uses TRBV5-1 with TRBJ2-1; 9 bases are shared with TRBD2. The clonotype comes from a female donor with multiple sclerosis, enrolled in a pregnancy study. Here the CDR3 reads CASSLRARLGLAIIGQFF. In DNA form, the CDR3 reads TGCGCCAGCAGCTTGCGTGCCCGGTTGGGACTAGCAATTATTGGGCAGTTCTTC. The complete variable domain, with remaining parts taken from reference TRBV5-1 and TRBJ2-1, reads KAGVTQTPRYLIKTRGQQVTLSCSPISGHRSVSWYQQTPGQGLQFLFEYFSETQRNKGNFPGRFSGRQFSNSRSEMNVSTLELGDSALYLCASSLRARLGLAIIGQFFGPGTRLTVL.